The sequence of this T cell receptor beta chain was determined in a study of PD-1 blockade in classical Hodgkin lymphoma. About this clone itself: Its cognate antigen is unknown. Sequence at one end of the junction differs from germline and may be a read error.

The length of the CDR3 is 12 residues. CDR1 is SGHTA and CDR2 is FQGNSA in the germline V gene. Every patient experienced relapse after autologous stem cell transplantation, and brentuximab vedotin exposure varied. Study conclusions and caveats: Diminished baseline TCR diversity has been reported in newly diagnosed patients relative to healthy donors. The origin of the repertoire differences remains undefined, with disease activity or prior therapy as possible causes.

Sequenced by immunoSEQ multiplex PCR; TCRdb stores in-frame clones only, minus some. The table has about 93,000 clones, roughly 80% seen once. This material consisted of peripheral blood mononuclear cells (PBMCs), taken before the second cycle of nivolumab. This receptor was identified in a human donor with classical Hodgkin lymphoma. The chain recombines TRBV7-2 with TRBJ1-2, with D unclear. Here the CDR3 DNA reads TGTGCCAGCAGCTACCTTTCGGACGGAGCTTCCTTC. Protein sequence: CASSYLSDGASF.